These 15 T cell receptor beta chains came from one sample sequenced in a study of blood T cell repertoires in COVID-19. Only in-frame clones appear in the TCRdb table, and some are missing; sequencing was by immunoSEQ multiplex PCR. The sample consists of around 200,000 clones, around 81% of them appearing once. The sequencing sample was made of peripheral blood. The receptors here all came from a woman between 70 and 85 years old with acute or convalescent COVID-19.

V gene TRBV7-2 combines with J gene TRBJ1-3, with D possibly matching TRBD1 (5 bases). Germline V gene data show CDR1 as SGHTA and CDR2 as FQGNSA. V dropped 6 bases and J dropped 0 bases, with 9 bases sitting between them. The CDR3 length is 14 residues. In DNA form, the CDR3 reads TGTGCCAGCAGAATCGGGGGCTCTGGAAACACCATATATTTT. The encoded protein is CASRIGGSGNTIYF.

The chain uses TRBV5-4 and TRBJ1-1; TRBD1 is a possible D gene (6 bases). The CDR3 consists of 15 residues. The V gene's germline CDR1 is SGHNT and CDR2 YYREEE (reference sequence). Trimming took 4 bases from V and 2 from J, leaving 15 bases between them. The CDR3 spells CASSRRGTQNTEAFF. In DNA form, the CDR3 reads TGTGCCAGCAGCAGAAGGGGGACACAAAACACTGAAGCTTTCTTT.

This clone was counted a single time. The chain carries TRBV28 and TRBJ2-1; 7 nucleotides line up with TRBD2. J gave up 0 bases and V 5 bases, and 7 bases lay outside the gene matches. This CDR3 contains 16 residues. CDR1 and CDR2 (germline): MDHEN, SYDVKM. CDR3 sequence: CASSTSDPSSYNEQFF. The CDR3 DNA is TGTGCCAGCAGTACTAGCGATCCGAGCTCCTACAATGAGCAGTTCTTC.

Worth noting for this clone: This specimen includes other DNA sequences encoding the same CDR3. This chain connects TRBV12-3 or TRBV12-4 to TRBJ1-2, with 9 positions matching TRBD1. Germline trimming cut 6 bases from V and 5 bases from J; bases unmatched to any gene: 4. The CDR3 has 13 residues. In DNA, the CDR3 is TGTGCCAGCAGCCCGGGACAGGGTTATGGCTACACCTTC. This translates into CASSPGQGYGYTF.

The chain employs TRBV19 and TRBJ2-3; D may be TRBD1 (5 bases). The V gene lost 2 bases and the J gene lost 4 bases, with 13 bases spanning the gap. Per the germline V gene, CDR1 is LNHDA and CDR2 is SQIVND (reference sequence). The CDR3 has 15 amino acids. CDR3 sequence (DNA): TGTGCCAGTAGTATACAGGGCTGGGGCGCAGATACGCAGTATTTT. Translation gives CASSIQGWGADTQYF.

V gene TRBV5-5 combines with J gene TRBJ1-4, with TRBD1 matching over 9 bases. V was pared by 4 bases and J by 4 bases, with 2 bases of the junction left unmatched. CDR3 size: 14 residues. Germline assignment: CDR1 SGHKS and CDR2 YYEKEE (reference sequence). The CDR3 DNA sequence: TGTGCCAGCAGCCTGACAGGGGGTAATGAAAAACTGTTTTTT. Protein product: CASSLTGGNEKLFF.

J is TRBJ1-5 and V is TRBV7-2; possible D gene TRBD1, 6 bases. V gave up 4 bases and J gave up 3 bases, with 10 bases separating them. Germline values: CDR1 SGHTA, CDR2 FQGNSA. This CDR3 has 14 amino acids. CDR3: CASSSQGTNQPQHF. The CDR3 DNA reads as TGTGCCAGCAGCTCTCAGGGGACCAATCAGCCCCAGCATTTT.

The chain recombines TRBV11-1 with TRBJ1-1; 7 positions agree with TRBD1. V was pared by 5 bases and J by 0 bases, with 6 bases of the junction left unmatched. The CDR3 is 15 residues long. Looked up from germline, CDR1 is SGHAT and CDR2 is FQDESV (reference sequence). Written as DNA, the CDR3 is TGTGCCAGCAGCCAGACCGGGACAGTGAACACTGAAGCTTTCTTT. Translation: CASSQTGTVNTEAFF.

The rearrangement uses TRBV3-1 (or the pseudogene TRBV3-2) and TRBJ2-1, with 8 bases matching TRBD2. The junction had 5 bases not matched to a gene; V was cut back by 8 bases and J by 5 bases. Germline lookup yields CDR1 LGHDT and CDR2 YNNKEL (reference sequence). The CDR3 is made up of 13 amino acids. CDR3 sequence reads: CASGGLEDNEQFF. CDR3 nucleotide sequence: TGTGCCAGCGGGGGACTAGAGGACAATGAGCAGTTCTTC.

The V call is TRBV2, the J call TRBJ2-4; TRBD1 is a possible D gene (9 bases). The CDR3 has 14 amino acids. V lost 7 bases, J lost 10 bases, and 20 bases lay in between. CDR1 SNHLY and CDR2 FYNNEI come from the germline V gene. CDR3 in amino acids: CASTTSGGTGIQYF. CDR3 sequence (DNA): TGTGCCAGCACCACGTCGGGGGGGACAGGGATTCAGTACTTC.

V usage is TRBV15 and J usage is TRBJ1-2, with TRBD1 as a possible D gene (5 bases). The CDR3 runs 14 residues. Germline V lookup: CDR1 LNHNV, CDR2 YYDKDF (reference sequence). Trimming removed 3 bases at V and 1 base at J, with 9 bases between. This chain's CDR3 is CATSRAGYNYGYTF. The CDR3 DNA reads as TGTGCCACCAGCAGGGCAGGGTATAACTATGGCTACACCTTC.

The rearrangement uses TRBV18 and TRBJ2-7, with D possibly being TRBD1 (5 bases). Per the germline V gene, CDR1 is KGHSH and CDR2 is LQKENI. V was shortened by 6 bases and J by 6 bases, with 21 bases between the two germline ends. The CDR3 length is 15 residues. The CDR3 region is CASSSTQGSRGEQYF. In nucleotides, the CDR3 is TGTGCCAGCTCGTCAACGCAGGGTTCGAGAGGCGAGCAGTACTTC.

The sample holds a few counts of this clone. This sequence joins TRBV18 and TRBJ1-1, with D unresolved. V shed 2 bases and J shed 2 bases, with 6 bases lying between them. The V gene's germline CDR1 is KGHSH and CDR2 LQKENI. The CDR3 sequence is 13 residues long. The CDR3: CASSPDLNTEAFF. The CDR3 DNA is TGTGCCAGCTCACCAGACTTAAACACTGAAGCTTTCTTT.

Here the CDR3 reads CASSLGPGQGDEKLFF. In nucleotides, the CDR3 is TGTGCCAGCAGCTTAGGACCGGGACAGGGAGATGAAAAACTGTTTTTT. The chain recombines TRBV7-6 with TRBJ1-4; 9 bases line up with TRBD1. V shed 1 base and J 6 bases; nucleotides not matched to a gene: 6. This CDR3 spans 16 amino acids. Per the germline V gene, CDR1 is SGHVS and CDR2 is FNYEAQ.

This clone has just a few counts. The CDR3: CASSDTGAETQYF. The DNA of the CDR3 is TGTGCCAGCAGTGACACAGGGGCTGAGACCCAGTACTTC. The chain carries TRBV12-3 or TRBV12-4 and TRBJ2-5; 7 bases line up with TRBD1. The CDR3 is 13 amino acids. The J segment lost 5 bases and the V segment lost 5 bases, leaving 5 bases of the junction unmatched.